This TCR beta chain was identified in a study of blood T cell repertoires in COVID-19. Turning to the study itself: Acute-phase and convalescent COVID-19 samples originated in the United States, Italy and Spain. PBMCs, B-cell-depleted T cells, or T cells provided the cDNA or gDNA that made up the material.

Concerning this clone itself: Given a much more abundant clone one base away, this may be a read error.

Per the germline V gene, CDR1 is KGHSH and CDR2 is LQKENI. This CDR3 has 15 amino acids. How the authors handled the data: Amplification with reference gene primers provided the estimates of nucleated cell counts. This table comes from immunoSEQ multiplex PCR, and its TCRdb copy is limited to in-frame clones, with some not included. The D gene and trimming were derived from the DNA, and the V and J assignments and clone size from that table. The sample carries 250,000 to 400,000 clones, approximately 89% recorded once. Seattle researchers signed up patients amid active infection and tracked them longitudinally.

Sequenced input: peripheral blood. The chain links TRBV18 to TRBJ1-6, with D perhaps matching TRBD1 (6 bases). This clonotype was obtained from a woman under 40 with COVID-19, enrolled during active disease. The CDR3 region is CASSPRGGNNSPFHF. In DNA, the CDR3 is TGTGCCAGCTCACCGAGGGGGGGGAACAATTCACCCTTCCACTTT. The full variable domain, with the rest looked up from reference TRBV18 and TRBJ1-6, is NAGVMQNPRHLVRRRGQEARLRCSPMKGHSHVYWYRQLPEEGLKFMVYLQKENIIDESGMPKERFSAEFPKEGPSILRIQQVVRGDSAAYFCASSPRGGNNSPFHFGNGTRLTVT.